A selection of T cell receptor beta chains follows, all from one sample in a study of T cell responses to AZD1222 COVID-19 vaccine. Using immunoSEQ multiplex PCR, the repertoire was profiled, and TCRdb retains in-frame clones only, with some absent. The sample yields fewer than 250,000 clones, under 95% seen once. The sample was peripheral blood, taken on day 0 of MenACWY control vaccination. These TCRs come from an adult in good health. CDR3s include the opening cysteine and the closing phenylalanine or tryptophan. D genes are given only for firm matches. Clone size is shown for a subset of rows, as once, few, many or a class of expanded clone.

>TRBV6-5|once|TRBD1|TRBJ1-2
CASSSRTGGNGYTF
TGTGCCAGCAGTTCCCGGACAGGGGGGAATGGCTACACCTTC
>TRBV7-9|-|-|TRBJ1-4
CASSGEKLFF
TGTGCCAGCTCGGGGGAAAAACTGTTTTTT
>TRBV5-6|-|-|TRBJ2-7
CASSLLPYEQYF
TGTGCCAGCAGCTTGTTACCCTACGAGCAGTACTTC
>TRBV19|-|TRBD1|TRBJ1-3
CASSTTGVRNTIYF
TGTGCCAGTAGTACGACAGGGGTGCGAAACACCATATATTTT
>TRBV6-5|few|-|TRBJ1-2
CASSSRRTTNYGYTF
TGTGCCAGCAGTTCACGCAGGACGACGAACTATGGCTACACCTTC
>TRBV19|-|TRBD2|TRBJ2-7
CASSMSGTFSYEQYF
TGTGCCAGTAGTATGAGCGGGACCTTCTCTTACGAGCAGTACTTC
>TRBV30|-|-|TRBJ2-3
CAWSVRRADTQYF
TGTGCCTGGAGTGTACGGCGGGCAGATACGCAGTATTTT
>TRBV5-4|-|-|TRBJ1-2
CASRTQSQSTGLGTF
TGTGCCAGCAGGACACAATCCCAGTCTACAGGGCTGGGAACCTTC
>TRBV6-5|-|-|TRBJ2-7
CASSYAELYEQYF
TGTGCCAGCAGTTACGCTGAACTCTACGAGCAGTACTTC
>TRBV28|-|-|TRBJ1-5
CASTYSFNQPQHF
TGTGCCAGCACTTACAGTTTCAATCAGCCCCAGCATTTT
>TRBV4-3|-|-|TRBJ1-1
CASSQDLGVKNEAFF
TGCGCCAGCAGCCAAGATCTGGGGGTTAAGAATGAAGCTTTCTTT
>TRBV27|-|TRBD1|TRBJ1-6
CASRRGQKNNSPLHF
TGTGCCAGCAGGAGGGGACAGAAGAATAATTCACCCCTCCACTTT
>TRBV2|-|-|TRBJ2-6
CASSGPPTGSGANVLTF
TGTGCCAGCAGTGGCCCCCCCACAGGGTCTGGGGCCAACGTCCTGACTTTC
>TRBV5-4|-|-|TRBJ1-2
CASTRGRVEDGYTF
TGTGCCAGCACCCGGGGGAGGGTTGAGGATGGCTACACCTTC